This T cell receptor (beta chain) was identified in a study of blood T cell repertoires in COVID-19. The overall study: Donors in the United States, Italy and Spain gave samples during acute or convalescent COVID-19. PBMCs, B-cell-depleted T cells, or T cells were the source of the cDNA or gDNA that made up the material.

Germline V gene data show CDR1 as SQVTM and CDR2 as ANQGSEA. The CDR3 is 14 residues long. V lost 7 bases, J lost 1 base, and 6 bases stayed unmatched. As handled by the study authors: Amplification of reference gene primers was used by the study to estimate nucleated cell counts. Produced via immunoSEQ multiplex PCR; TCRdb's table is partial and in-frame only. The V and J calls and clone size are taken from that table; D and trimming were inferred from the DNA. In the table there are 15,000 to 20,000 clones, roughly four fifths of which are singletons. This TCR was recovered from a man in his forties or fifties with active or convalescent COVID-19. The genes are TRBV29-1 and TRBJ2-3; the match to TRBD2 covers 9 bases. The sample taken for sequencing was peripheral blood. The CDR3 here is CSAAVAGGTDTQYF. CDR3 in DNA: TGCAGCGCGGCCGTAGCGGGGGGCACAGATACGCAGTATTTT.